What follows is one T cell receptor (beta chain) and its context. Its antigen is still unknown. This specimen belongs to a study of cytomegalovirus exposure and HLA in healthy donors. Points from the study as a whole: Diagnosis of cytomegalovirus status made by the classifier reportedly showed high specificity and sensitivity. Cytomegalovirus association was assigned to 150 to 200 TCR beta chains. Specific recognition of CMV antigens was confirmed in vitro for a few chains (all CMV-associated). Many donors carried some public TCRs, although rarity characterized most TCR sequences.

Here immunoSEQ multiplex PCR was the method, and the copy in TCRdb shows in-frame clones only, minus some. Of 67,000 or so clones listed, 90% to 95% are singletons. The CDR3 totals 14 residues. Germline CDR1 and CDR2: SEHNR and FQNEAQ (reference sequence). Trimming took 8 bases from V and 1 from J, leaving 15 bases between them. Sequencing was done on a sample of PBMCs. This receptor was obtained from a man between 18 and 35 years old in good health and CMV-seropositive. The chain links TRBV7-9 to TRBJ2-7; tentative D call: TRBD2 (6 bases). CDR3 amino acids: CASRWKAGSYEQYF. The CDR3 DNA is TGTGCCAGCCGCTGGAAGGCGGGATCCTACGAGCAGTACTTC.